This T cell receptor beta chain was recovered during a study of cytomegalovirus exposure and HLA in healthy donors. V dropped 1 base and J dropped 0 bases, with 15 bases sitting between them. CDR3 size: 17 residues. The V gene's germline CDR1 is LGHNA and CDR2 YNFKEQ. Data came from immunoSEQ multiplex PCR; TCRdb stores just in-frame clones and leaves some out. The sample records around 150,000 clones, more than 85% being singletons. The TCR was taken from a young man in good health and CMV-seronegative. The gene calls are TRBV4-2 and TRBJ1-1; D is unresolved. Sequenced: PBMCs. In DNA, the CDR3 is TGTGCCAGCAGCCAAGGGCTGGGCAGTAACTTGAACACTGAAGCTTTCTTT. Its translation: CASSQGLGSNLNTEAFF.